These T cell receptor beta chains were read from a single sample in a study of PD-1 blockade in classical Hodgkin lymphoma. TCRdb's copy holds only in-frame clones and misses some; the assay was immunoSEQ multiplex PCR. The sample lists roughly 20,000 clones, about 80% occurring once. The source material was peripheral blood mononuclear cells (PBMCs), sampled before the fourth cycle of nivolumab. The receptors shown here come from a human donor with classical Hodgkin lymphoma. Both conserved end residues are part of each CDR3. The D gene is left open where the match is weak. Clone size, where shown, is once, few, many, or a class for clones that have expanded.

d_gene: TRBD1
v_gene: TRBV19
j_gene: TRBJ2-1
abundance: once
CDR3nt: TGTGCCAGTACCCGGACAGGGCGACCTGAGCAGTTCTTC
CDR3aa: CASTRTGRPEQFF

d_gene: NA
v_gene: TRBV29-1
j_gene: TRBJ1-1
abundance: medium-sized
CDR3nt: TGCAGCGTTACTCGACTAATGAACACTGAAGCTTTCTTT
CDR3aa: CSVTRLMNTEAFF

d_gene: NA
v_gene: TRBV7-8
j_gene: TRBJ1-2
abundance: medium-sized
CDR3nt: TGTGCCAGCAGCTCCTCCTTTTCAGGGATAGACTATGGCTACACCTTC
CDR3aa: CASSSSFSGIDYGYTF

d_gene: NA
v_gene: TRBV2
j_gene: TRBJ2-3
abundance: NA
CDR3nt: TGTGCCAGCAGTGGAGGGGTTTCAGATACGCAGTATTTT
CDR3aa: CASSGGVSDTQYF

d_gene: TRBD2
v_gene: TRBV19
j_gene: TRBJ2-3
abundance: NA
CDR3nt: TGTGCCAGTGGAAGGGGCGGGAGTGAGACAGATACGCAGTATTTT
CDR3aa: CASGRGGSETDTQYF

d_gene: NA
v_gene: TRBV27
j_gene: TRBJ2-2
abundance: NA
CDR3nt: TGTGCCAGCAGTTTACATCGAGGCGGGGAGCTGTTTTTT
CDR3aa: CASSLHRGGELFF

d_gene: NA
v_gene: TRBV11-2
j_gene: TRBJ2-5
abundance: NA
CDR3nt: TGTGCCAGCAGACAGAAACAGGGACAAGAGACCCAGTACTTC
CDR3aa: CASRQKQGQETQYF

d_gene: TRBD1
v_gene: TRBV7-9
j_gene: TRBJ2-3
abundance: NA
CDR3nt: TGTGCCAGCAGCCCAGGGACAGGGGCAGATACGCAGTATTTT
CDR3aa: CASSPGTGADTQYF

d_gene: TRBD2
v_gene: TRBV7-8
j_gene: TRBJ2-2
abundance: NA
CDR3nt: TGTGCCAGCAGCTTAAGGCCTAGCGGGAGTACCGGGGAGCTGTTTTTT
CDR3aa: CASSLRPSGSTGELFF

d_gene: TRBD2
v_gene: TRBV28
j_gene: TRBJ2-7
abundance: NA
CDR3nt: TGTGCCAGCAGTCCCTGGACTAGCGGGAGGGCCGGGGACGACGAGCAGTACTTC
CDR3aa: CASSPWTSGRAGDDEQYF

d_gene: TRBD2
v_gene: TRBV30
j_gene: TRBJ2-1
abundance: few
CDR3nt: TGTGCCTGGACCACTAGCGGGATTTACAATGAGCAGTTCTTC
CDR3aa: CAWTTSGIYNEQFF

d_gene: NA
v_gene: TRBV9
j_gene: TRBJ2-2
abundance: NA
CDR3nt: TGTGCCAGCAGCGTATTAGGTCGCGGGGGCAGCGGGGAGCTGTTTTTT
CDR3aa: CASSVLGRGGSGELFF

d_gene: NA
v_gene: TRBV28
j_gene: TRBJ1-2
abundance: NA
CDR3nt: TGTGCCAGCAGCCCTCCGGGAGCAGGGGTATATGGCTACACCTTC
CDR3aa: CASSPPGAGVYGYTF

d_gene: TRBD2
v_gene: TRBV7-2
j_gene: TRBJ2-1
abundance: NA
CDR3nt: TGTGCCAGCAGCTTTTCGGGAGGGCTCACGGGCTCATTCTTC
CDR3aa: CASSFSGGLTGSFF

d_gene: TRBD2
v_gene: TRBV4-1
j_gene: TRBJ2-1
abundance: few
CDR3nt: TGCGCCAGCAGCCAAGATCTGTGGGGGAGGGCCGGTGAGCAGTTCTTC
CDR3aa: CASSQDLWGRAGEQFF

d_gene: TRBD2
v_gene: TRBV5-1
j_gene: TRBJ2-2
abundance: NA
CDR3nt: TGCGCCAGCAGCTTCGGCGGGAGTTGGACCGGGGAGCTGTTTTTT
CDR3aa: CASSFGGSWTGELFF

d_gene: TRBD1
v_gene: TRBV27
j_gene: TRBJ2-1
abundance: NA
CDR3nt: TGTGCCAGCAGTCCGCGGACAGGTTTGGCCTACAATGAGCAGTTCTTC
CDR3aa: CASSPRTGLAYNEQFF

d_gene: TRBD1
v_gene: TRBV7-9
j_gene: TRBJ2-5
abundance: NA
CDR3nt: TGTGCCAGCAGCCGGGGACAGGGGCTAGAGACCCAGTACTTC
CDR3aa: CASSRGQGLETQYF

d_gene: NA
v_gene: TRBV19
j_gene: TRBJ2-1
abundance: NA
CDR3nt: TGTGCCAGTAGTAGAGTCAGGGGAAACGAGCAGTTCTTC
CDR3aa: CASSRVRGNEQFF

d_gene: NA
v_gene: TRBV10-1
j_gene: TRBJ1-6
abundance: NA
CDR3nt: TGCGCCAGCAGTCCCGGGACCCGGACTAATTCACCCCTCCACTTT
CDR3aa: CASSPGTRTNSPLHF

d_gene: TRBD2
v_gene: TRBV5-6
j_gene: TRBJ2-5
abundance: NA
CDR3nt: TGTGCCAGCAGCTTGGCTCAAGCGGGAGGATTTGGGGAGACCCAGTACTTC
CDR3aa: CASSLAQAGGFGETQYF

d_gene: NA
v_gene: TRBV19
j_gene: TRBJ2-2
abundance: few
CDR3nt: TGTGCCAGTAGGTGGCAGGGGAACACCGGGGAGCTGTTTTTT
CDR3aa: CASRWQGNTGELFF

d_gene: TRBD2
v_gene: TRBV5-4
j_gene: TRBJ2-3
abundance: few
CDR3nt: TGTGCCAGCAGCTTCACAGGACTAGCGGGCACAGATACGCAGTATTTT
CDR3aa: CASSFTGLAGTDTQYF

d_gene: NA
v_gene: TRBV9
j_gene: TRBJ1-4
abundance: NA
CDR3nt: TGTGCCAGCAGCGCCGGGACTGCCAAGGGGGAAAAACTGTTTTTT
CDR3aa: CASSAGTAKGEKLFF

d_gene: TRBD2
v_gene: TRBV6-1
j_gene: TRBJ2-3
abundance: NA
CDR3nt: TGTGCCAGCAGTGCCCGGACTAGCGGTATCACAGATACGCAGTATTTT
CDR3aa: CASSARTSGITDTQYF

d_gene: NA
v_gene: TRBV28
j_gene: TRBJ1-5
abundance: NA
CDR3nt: TGTGCCAGCAGTTTCTGGGGGGCACCTTCTAGCAATCAGCCCCAGCATTTT
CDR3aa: CASSFWGAPSSNQPQHF

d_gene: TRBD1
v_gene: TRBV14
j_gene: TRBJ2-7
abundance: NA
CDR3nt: TGTGCCAGCAGCGGACAGGGGGCCTACGAGCAGTACTTC
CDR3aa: CASSGQGAYEQYF

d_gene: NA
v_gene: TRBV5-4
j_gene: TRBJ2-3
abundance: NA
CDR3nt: TGTGCCAGCAGCTTGGGTCAAGCGGCAAGCACAGATACGCAGTATTTT
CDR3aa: CASSLGQAASTDTQYF

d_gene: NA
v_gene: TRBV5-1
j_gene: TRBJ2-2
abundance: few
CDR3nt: TGCGCCAGCAGTTCGAGGGGGGACACCGGGGAGCTGTTTTTT
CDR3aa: CASSSRGDTGELFF

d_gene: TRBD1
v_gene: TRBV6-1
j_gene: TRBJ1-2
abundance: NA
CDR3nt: TGTGCCAGCAGTGAAGTCAGGGGGGACTATGGCTACACCTTC
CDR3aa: CASSEVRGDYGYTF

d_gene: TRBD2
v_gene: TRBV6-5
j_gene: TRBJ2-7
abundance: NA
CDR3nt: TGTGCCAGCAGGCCAAGGACTAGCGGGAGTTACGAGCAGTACTTC
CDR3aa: CASRPRTSGSYEQYF

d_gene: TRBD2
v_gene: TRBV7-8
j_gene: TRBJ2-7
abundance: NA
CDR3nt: TGTGCCAGCAGCGTCTGGCGGTCGGGGGGAGGGCAATACGAGCAGTACTTC
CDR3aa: CASSVWRSGGGQYEQYF

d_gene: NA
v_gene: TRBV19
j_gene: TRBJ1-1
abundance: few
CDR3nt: TGTGCCACAATTAAAGACAGAGTGAACACTGAAGCTTTCTTT
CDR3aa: CATIKDRVNTEAFF

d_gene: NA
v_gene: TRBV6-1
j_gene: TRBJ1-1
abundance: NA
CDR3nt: TGTGCCAGCAACTCTCTCTCAACTGGGGGAACTGAAGCTTTCTTT
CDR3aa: CASNSLSTGGTEAFF

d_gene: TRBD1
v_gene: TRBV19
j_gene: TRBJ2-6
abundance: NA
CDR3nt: TGTGCCACCGGGGACAGGGGGGCCTCTGGGGCCAACGTCCTGACTTTC
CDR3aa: CATGDRGASGANVLTF

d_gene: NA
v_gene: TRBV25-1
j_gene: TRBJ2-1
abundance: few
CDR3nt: TGTGCCAGCAGTGAATCGAATCCCGGGGAGAGGTTCTACAATGAGCAGTTCTTC
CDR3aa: CASSESNPGERFYNEQFF

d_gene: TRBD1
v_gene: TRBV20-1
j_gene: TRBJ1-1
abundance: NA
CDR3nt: TGCAGTGCTAGCCGGGACAGGGTGTCTTTCTTT
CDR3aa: CSASRDRVSFF

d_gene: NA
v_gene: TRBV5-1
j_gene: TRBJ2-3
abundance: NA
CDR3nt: TGCGCCAGCCAGGAGGGCACAGATACGCAGTATTTT
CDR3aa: CASQEGTDTQYF

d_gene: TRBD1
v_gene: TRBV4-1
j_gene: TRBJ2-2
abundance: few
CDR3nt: TGCGCCAGCAGCCAAGGACAGGGGTCGAGCACCGGGGAGCTGTTTTTT
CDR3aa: CASSQGQGSSTGELFF

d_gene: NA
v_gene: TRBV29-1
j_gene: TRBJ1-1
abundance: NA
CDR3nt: TGCAGCGTTGACTCGGGGAACACTGAAGCTTTCTTT
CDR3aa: CSVDSGNTEAFF

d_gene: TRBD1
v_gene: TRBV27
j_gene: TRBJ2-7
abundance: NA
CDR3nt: TGTGCCAGCAGTCCCCGACAGGGGGCCGACGAGCAGTACTTC
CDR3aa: CASSPRQGADEQYF

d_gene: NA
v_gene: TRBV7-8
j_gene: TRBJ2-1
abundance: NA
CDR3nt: TGTGCCAGCAGCTTAGACGACGGTACTAACAATGAGCAGTTCTTC
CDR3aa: CASSLDDGTNNEQFF

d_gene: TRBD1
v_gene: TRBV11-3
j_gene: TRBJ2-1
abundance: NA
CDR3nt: TGTGCCAGCAGCTTAGGATTACAGGGGGCGAATGAGCAGTTCTTC
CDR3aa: CASSLGLQGANEQFF

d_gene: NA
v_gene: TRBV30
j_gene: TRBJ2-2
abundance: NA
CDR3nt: TGTGCCTGGAGGTCCCCAGGAATCACGACCGGGGAGCTGTTTTTT
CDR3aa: CAWRSPGITTGELFF

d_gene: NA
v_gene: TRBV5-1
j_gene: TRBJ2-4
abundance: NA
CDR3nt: TGCGCCAGCAGCCTAGGGGGTCCAGCCAAAAACATTCAGTACTTC
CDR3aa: CASSLGGPAKNIQYF

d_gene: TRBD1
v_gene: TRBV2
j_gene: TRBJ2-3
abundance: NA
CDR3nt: TGTGCCAGCAGTCACTCCCGGGACAGTCTCACAGATACGCAGTATTTT
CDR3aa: CASSHSRDSLTDTQYF

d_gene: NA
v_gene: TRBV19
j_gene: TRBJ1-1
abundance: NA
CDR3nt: TGTGCCAGTAGTCCCACAGGGAGGGGGACTGAAGCTTTCTTT
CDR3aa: CASSPTGRGTEAFF

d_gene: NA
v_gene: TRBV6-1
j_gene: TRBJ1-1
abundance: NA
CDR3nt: TGTGCCAGCAGAAGGACACTGAACACTGAAGCTTTCTTT
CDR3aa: CASRRTLNTEAFF